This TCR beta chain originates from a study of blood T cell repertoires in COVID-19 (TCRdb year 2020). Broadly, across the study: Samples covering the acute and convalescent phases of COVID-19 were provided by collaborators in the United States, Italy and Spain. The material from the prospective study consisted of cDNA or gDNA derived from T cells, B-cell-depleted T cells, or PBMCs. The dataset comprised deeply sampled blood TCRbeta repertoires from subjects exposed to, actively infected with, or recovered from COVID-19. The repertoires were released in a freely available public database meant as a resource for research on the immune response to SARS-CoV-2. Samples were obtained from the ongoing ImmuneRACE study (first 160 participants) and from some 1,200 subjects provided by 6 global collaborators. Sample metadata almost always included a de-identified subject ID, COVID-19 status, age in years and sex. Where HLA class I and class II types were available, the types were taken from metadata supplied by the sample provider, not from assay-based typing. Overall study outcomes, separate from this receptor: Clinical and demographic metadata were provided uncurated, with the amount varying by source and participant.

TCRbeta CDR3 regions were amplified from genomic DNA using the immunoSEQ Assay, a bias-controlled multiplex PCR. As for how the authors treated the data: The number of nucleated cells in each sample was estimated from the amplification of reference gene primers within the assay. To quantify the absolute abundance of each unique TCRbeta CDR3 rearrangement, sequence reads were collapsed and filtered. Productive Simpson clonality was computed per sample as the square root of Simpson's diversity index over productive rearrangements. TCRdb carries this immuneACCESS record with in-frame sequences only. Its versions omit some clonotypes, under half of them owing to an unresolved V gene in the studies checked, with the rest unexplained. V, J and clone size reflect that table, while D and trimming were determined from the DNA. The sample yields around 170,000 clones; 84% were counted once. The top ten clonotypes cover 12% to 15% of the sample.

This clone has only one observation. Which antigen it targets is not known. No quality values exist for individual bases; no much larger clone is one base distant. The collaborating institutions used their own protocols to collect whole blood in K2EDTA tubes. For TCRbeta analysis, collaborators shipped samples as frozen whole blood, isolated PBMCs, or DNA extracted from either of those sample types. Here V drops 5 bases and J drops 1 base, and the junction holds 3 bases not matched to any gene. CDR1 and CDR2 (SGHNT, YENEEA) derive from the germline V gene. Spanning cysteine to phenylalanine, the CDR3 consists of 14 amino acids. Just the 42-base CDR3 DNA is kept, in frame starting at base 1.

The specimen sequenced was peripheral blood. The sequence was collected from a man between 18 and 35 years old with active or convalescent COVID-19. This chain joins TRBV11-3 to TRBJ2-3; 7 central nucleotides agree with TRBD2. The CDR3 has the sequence CASSLGGGTDTQYF. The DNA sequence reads TGTGCCAGCAGCCTTGGGGGGGGCACAGATACGCAGTATTTT.